This T cell receptor beta chain was obtained from a study of shared clonotypes between healthy human individuals. Findings and limits, study-wide: Donor clonotype sharing was expected to depend on sequencing depth.

Terminally differentiated effector memory CD45RA+ cells were left out of the naive CD8 fraction, which was CD45RO-negative and positively selected for CCR7. The method was immunoSEQ multiplex PCR; TCRdb's version includes in-frame clones alone and lacks a portion of them. The data hold about 2.2 million clones, with around 93% observed a single time. The V end was cut by 0 bases, the J end by 2 bases, with 4 bases between. The CDR3 has 13 amino acids. CDR1 SGDLS and CDR2 YYNGEE come from the germline V gene. A word on this clone: The target antigen is unknown.

Source material: naive CD8+ T cells from PBMCs. The clonotype was recovered from a man between 18 and 35 years old in good health. Some clones in this sample may be carry-over from other donors' samples. This sequence joins TRBV9 and TRBJ2-3; D not certain. This CDR3 reads CASSVAYTDTQYF. As DNA, the CDR3 is TGTGCCAGCAGCGTAGCGTACACAGATACGCAGTATTTT.